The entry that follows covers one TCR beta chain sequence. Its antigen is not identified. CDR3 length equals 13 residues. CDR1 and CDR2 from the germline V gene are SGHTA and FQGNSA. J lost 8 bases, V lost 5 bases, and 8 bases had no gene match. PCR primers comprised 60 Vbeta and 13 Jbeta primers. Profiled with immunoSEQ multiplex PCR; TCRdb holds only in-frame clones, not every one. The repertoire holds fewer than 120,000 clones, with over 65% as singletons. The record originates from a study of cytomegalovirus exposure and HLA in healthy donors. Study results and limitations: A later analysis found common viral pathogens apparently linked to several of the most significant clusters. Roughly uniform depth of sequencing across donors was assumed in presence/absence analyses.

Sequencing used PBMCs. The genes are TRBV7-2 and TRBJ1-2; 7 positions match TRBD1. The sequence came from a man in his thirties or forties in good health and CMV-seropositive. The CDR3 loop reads CASSPGGRGGYTF. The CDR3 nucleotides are TGTGCCAGCAGCCCAGGGGGGCGGGGAGGCTACACCTTC.